Given below is one T cell receptor (beta chain) in context. Its antigen is currently not known. Base qualities were left out, and no much larger clone turns up one base away. The CDR3 regions of human TCRbeta chains were analyzed by immunosequencing. Per the authors' processing: Repertoire TCRs were checked for matches against a reference library of SARS-CoV-2-specific TCRs that had been generated using the MIRA antigen-specificity platform. Breadth meant the fraction of unique TCRs that were SARS-CoV-2-associated, whereas depth meant the fraction of total T cells that were SARS-CoV-2-associated. Using the MIRA data, each spike-specific TCR was mapped to the spike region that the TCR reacts to and placed in a CD4 or CD8 class. Log10-transformed breadth and depth values were compared by one-way ANOVA with Sidak's multiple comparisons tests. TCRdb provides this immuneACCESS table in a form limited to in-frame rearrangements. Some clones are lacking; in checked studies, under half of them reflect an unresolved V gene, and why the rest are absent is not known. V and J calls and clone size are given by that table; D and trimming were obtained from the DNA. Across this sample there are about 120,000 clones, with 85% to 95% seen only once. The ten largest make up over 2.5% of the sample.

The sample comes from a study of T cell responses to AZD1222 COVID-19 vaccine (dated by TCRdb to the early 2020s). Context from the whole study: AZD1222 recipients whose second dose came at about 4 weeks and those whose second dose came at about 12 weeks were combined into one group, since spike-specific TCR depth and breadth did not differ between the two schedules. A total of over 230 trial participants underwent TCR sequencing, of whom roughly 210 had received two doses of AZD1222 and 26 had received two doses of the MenACWY control vaccine. Enrollment into the trials was organized by age into subgroups of 18-55, 56-69 and 70-plus years, and those subgroups contained roughly 150, 30 and 60 TCR-sequenced participants, respectively.

General conclusions and limits of the study: Epitopes outside the regions mutated in the B.1.351 and B.1.1.7 variants were reportedly recognized by nearly half of the unique spike-specific TCRs. In the small 56-69-year group, the increase in depth fell short of significance, most likely because of low power. Spike-specific TCR breadth and depth rose significantly after two AZD1222 doses compared with day 0 and with MenACWY recipients. Most participants were white British and females outnumbered males, and the authors suggested that clonal diversity may have been underestimated. Conclusions about previously exposed vaccinees are limited because only a handful of AZD1222 recipients were SARS-CoV-2 seropositive at baseline. CD4 TCRs associated with the vaccine covered the entire spike protein, and the dominant responses were in regions 160-218 and 743-854. Because no samples from the day 14 peak response were available, repertoires could be characterized only after the peak T cell response.

Read against the paper, the sample's time point label means: baseline before first vaccination. The vaccinee samples were drawn from two UK trials, COV001 and COV002, one of which was a single-blind randomized controlled phase 2/3 trial testing AZD1222 (ChAdOx1 nCoV-19) in healthy adults. For TCRbeta chain sequencing, PBMC samples were collected from trial participants at day 0 and at day 28 after the second dose. V drops 6 bases and J drops 7 bases, leaving 19 bases in between. Including cysteine and phenylalanine, the CDR3 has 14 amino acids. Left in the record is the CDR3 DNA by itself, 42 bases read in frame from the first base. CDR1 and CDR2 are drawn from the germline V gene: MDHEN, SYDVKM.

This TCR was recovered from an adult in good health. The sequenced sample was peripheral blood, obtained on day 0 of AZD1222 vaccination. This sequence uses TRBV28 and TRBJ2-7; the D call is possibly TRBD1 or TRBD2, each sharing 6 bases. The DNA is as follows: TGTGCCAGCAGCCCGGAGGGGGAGTCGGGAGAGCAGTACTTC. Its translation is CASSPEGESGEQYF. Extended through the reference TRBV28 and TRBJ2-7 proteins, this CDR3 yields the full variable domain: DVKVTQSSRYLVKRTGEKVFLECVQDMDHENMFWYRQDPGLGLRLIYFSYDVKMKEKGDIPEGYSVSREKKERFSLILESASTNQTSMYLCASSPEGESGEQYFGPGTRLTVT.